This TCR beta chain was sequenced during a study of monozygotic twins with inflammatory bowel disease. General study points: Twins with IBD were found to have lower TCRbeta diversity (inverse Simpson) than healthy co-twins.

Concerning this clonotype: Its matching antigen is unknown.

TCRdb reprocessed the 5' RACE reads and stores each CDR3 protein as one record, lacking DNA. This listing includes around 380,000 distinct CDR3 sequences. The specimen was blood. The TCR was taken from a human donor with ulcerative colitis or Crohn's disease, or a healthy co-twin of an affected twin (not recorded which).

The CDR3 here is CSAAPAGGTYNEQFF. The chain couples TRBV20-1 to TRBJ2-1; TCRdb's D gene call, TRBD1, goes unchecked for lack of DNA. The CDR3 consists of 15 residues. Germline assignment: CDR1 DFQATT and CDR2 SNEGSKA (reference sequence).